This T cell receptor (beta chain) was sequenced during a study of T cells expressing NK-cell markers. This CDR3 is built from 15 residues. Germline CDR1 reads SGHNT; CDR2 reads YYREEE (reference sequence). TCRdb re-called the 5' RACE reads, yielding one record per CDR3 amino acid sequence without DNA. The sample's table shows some 460,000 distinct CDR3 sequences. Sequencing used blood T cells: a sorted CD56 or NKG2C T cell subset, CD4+ or CD8+ T cells, or bulk PBMC T cells (not recorded which). The sequence derives from a woman aged 50 to 65 in good health. The rearrangement links TRBV5-4 to TRBJ1-1; checking the TCRdb D call of TRBD1 is not possible without DNA. This chain's CDR3 is CASSLLQGVDTEAFF. The whole variable domain, filled in from reference TRBV5-4 and TRBJ1-1, reads ETGVTQSPTHLIKTRGQQVTLRCSSQSGHNTVSWYQQALGQGPQFIFQYYREEENGRGNFPPRFSGLQFPNYSSELNVNALELDDSALYLCASSLLQGVDTEAFFGQGTRLTVV.